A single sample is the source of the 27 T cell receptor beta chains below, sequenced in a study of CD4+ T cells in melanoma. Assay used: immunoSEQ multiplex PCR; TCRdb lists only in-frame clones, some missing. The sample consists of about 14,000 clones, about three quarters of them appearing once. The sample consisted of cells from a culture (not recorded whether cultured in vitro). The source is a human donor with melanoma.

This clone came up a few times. DNA for the CDR3: TGCGCCAGCAGCTTGGTGGTGGGGGCGCACACTGAAGCTTTCTTT. Its translation is CASSLVVGAHTEAFF. The chain employs TRBV5-1 and TRBJ1-1; possibly TRBD1 for D (6 bases). V was trimmed by 0 bases and J by 3 bases, leaving 12 bases between them. The CDR3 has 15 residues. CDR1 and CDR2 (germline): SGHRS, YFSETQ.

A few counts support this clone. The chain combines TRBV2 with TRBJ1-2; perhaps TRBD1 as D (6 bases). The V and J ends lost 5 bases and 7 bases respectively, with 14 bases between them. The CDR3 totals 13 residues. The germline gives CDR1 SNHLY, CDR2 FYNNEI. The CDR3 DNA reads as TGTGCCAGCAGTCCACAGGGTGGAGGTGGCTACACCTTC. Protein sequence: CASSPQGGGGYTF.

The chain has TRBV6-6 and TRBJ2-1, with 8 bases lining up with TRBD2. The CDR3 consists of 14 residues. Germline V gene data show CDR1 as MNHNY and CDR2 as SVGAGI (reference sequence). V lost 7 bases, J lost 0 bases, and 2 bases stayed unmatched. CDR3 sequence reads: CASIRGGSYNEQFF. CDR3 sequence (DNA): TGTGCCAGCATACGGGGGGGCTCCTACAATGAGCAGTTCTTC.

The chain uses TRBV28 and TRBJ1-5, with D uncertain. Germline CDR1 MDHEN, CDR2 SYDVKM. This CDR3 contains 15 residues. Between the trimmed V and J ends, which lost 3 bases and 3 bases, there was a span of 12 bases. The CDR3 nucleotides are TGTGCCAGCAGTTTGCCCACGGGCAACAATCAGCCCCAGCATTTT. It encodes CASSLPTGNNQPQHF.

Written as DNA, the CDR3 is TGTGCCAGCAGCTTAACAGGGGGGACGAACACCGGGGAGCTGTTTTTT. Its translation is CASSLTGGTNTGELFF. The J gene is TRBJ2-2, the V gene TRBV11-2; 8 bases match TRBD1. Looked up from germline, CDR1 is SGHAT and CDR2 is FQNNGV. V trimming: 2 bases; J trimming: 0 bases; junction bases outside the gene matches: 2. This CDR3 contains 16 residues.

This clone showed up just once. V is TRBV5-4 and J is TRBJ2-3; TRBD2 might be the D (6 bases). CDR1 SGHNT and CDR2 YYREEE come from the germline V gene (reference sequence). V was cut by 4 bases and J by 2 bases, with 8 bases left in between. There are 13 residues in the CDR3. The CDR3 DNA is TGTGCCAGCAGCCGGGACTCCACAGATACGCAGTATTTT. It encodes CASSRDSTDTQYF. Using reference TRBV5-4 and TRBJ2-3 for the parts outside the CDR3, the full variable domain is ETGVTQSPTHLIKTRGQQVTLRCSSQSGHNTVSWYQQALGQGPQFIFQYYREEENGRGNFPPRFSGLQFPNYSSELNVNALELDDSALYLCASSRDSTDTQYFGPGTRLTVL.

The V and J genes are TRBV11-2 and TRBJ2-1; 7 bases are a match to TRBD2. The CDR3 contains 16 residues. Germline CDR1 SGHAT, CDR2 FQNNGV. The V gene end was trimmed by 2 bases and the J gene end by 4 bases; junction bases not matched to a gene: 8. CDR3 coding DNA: TGTGCCAGCAGCTTAAGGAGCGGGGATAAGTACAATGAGCAGTTCTTC. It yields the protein CASSLRSGDKYNEQFF.

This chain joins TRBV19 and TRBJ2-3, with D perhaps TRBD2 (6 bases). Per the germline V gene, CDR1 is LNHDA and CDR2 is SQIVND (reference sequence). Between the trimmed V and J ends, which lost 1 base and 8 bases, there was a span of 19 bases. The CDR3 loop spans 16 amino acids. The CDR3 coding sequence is TGTGCCAGTAGTATAGGTCTCGGGGGTGCGGGTGGTACGCAGTATTTT. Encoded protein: CASSIGLGGAGGTQYF.

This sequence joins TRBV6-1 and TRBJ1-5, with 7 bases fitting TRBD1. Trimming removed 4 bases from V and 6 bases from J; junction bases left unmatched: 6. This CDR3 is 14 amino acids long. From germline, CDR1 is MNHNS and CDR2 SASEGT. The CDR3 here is CASSGQGGIQPQHF. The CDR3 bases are TGTGCCAGCAGTGGACAGGGTGGGATTCAGCCCCAGCATTTT.

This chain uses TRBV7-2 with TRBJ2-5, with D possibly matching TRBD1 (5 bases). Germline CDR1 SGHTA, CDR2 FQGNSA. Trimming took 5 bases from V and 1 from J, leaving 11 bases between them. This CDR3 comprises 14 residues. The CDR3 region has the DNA TGTGCCAGCAGCCCCCAGACAGTCCAAGAGACCCAGTACTTC. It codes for CASSPQTVQETQYF. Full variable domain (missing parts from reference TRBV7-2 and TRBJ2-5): GAGVSQSPSNKVTEKGKDVELRCDPISGHTALYWYRQSLGQGLEFLIYFQGNSAPDKSGLPSDRFSAERTGGSVSTLTIQRTQQEDSAVYLCASSPQTVQETQYFGPGTRLLVL.

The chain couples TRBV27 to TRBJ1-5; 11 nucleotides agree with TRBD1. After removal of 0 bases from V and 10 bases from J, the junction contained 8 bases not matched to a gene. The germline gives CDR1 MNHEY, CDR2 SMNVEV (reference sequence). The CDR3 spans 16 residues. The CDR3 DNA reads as TGTGCCAGCAGTTTATCGTCCTGGGACAGGGGGGAACCCCAGCATTTT. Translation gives CASSLSSWDRGEPQHF.

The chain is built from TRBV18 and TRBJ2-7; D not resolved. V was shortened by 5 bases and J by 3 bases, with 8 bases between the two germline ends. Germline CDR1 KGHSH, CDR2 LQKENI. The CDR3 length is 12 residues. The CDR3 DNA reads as TGTGCCAGCTCAAAAGGGAACTACGAGCAGTACTTC. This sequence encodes CASSKGNYEQYF. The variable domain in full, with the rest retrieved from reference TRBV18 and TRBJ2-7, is NAGVMQNPRHLVRRRGQEARLRCSPMKGHSHVYWYRQLPEEGLKFMVYLQKENIIDESGMPKERFSAEFPKEGPSILRIQQVVRGDSAAYFCASSKGNYEQYFGPGTRLTVT.

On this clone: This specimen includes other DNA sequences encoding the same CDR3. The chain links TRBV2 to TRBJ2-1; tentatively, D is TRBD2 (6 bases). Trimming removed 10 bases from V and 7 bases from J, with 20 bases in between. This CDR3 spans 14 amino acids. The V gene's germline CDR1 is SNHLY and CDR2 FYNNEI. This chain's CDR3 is CATNRDSIGNEQFF. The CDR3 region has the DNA TGTGCCACAAACCGGGACTCTATCGGGAATGAGCAGTTCTTC.

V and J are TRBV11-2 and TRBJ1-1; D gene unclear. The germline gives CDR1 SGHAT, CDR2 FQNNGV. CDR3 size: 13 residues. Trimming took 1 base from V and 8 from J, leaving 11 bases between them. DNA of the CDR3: TGTGCCAGCAGCTTAGGTGATGGCAGGGAAGCTTTCTTT. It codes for CASSLGDGREAFF.

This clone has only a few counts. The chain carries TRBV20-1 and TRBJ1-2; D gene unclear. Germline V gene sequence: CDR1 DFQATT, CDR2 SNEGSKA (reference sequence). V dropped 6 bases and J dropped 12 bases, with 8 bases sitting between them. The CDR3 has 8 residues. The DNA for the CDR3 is TGCAGTGCCGCCGTAGACACCTTC. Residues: CSAAVDTF.

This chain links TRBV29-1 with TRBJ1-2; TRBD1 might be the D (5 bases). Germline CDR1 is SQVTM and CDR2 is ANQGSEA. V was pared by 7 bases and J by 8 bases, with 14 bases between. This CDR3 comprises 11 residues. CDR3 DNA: TGCAGCGGAGGGGAGGTGGGGGGCTACACCTTC. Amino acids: CSGGEVGGYTF.

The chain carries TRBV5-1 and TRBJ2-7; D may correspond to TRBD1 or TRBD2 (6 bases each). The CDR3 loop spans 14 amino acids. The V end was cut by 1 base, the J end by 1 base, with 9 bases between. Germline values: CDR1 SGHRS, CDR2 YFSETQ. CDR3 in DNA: TGCGCCAGCAGCTTGTGGGGGGCTTCCTACGAGCAGTACTTC. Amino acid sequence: CASSLWGASYEQYF.

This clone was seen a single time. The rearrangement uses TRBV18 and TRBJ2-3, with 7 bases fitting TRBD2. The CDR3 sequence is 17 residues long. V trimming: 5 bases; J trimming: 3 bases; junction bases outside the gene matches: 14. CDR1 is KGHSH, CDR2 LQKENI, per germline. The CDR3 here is CASSVPFAGETTDTQYF. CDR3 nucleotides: TGTGCCAGCTCAGTTCCTTTTGCGGGGGAAACGACAGATACGCAGTATTTT.

The CDR3 DNA follows: TGTGCCAGCAGCAGACAGGGCCGCTCTGGAAACACCATATATTTT. Translation: CASSRQGRSGNTIYF. V and J are TRBV6-6 and TRBJ1-3; TRBD1 agrees at 7 bases. V trimming: 6 bases; J trimming: 0 bases; junction bases outside the gene matches: 5. Germline CDR1 and CDR2: MNHNY and SVGAGI (reference sequence). This CDR3 has 15 residues.

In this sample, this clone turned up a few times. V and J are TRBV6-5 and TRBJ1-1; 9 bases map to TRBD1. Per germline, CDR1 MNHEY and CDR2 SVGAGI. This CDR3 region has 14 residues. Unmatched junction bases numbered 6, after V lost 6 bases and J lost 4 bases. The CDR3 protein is CASSPGDRATEAFF. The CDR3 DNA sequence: TGTGCCAGCAGCCCCGGGGACAGGGCCACTGAAGCTTTCTTT.

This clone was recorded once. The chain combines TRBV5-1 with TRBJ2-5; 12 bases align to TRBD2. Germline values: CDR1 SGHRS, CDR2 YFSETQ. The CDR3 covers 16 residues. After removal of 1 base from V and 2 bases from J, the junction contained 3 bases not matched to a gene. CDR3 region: CASSLLAGGQQETQYF. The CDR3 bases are TGCGCCAGCAGCTTGCTAGCGGGGGGGCAACAAGAGACCCAGTACTTC.

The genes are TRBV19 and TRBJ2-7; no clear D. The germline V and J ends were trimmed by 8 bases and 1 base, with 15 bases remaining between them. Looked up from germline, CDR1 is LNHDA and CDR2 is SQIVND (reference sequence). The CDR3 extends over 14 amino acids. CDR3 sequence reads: CASFTYRFSYEQYF. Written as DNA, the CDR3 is TGTGCCAGTTTTACCTACAGATTTTCCTACGAGCAGTACTTC.

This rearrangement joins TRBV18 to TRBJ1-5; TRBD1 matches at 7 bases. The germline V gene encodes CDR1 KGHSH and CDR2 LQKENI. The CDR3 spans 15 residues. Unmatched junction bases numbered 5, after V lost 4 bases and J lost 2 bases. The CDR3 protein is CASSHFTGGNQPQHF. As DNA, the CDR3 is TGTGCCAGCTCACATTTCACAGGGGGCAATCAGCCCCAGCATTTT.

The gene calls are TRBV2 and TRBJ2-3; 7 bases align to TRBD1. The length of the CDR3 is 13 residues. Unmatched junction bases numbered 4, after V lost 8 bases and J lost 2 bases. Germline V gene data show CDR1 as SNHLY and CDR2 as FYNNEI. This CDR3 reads CASVTGYTDTQYF. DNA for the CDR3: TGTGCCAGCGTGACAGGGTACACAGATACGCAGTATTTT.

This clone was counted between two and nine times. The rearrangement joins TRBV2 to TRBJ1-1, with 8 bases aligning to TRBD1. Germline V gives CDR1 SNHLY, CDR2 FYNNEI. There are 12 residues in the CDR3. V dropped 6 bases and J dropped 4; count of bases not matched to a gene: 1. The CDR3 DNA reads TGTGCCAGCAGGGACAGGGTCACTGAAGCTTTCTTT. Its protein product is CASRDRVTEAFF.

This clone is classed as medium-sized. The CDR3 sequence: CASSLGTATEAFF. The CDR3 nucleotides read TGTGCCAGCAGCCTCGGGACAGCTACTGAAGCTTTCTTT. This chain joins TRBV5-6 and TRBJ1-1, with TRBD1 identical over 7 bases. The CDR3 spans 13 residues. Unmatched junction bases numbered 5, after V lost 4 bases and J lost 5 bases. Germline V lookup: CDR1 SGHDT, CDR2 YYEEEE. Supplemented by reference TRBV5-6 and TRBJ1-1, the full variable domain reads DAGVTQSPTHLIKTRGQQVTLRCSPKSGHDTVSWYQQALGQGPQFIFQYYEEEERQRGNFPDRFSGHQFPNYSSELNVNALLLGDSALYLCASSLGTATEAFFGQGTRLTVV.

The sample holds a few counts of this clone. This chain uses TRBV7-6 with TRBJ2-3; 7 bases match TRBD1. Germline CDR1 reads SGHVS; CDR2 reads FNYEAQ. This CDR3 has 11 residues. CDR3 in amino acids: CATGPPDTQYF. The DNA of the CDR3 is TGTGCGACAGGGCCACCAGATACGCAGTATTTT.